One T cell receptor (beta chain) is described in this entry. The CDR3 extends over 15 amino acids. V gave up 2 bases and J gave up 4 bases, with 14 bases separating them. Germline V gives CDR1 MNHEY, CDR2 SMNVEV (reference sequence). The sample is drawn from a study of blood T cell repertoires in COVID-19. Study information: PBMCs, B-cell-depleted T cells, or T cells provided the cDNA or gDNA that made up the material.

The protocol was immunoSEQ multiplex PCR, while the TCRdb copy is restricted to in-frame clones and leaves out a portion. The top ten clones hold approximately 1.8% of a sample with about 480,000 clones, around 87% of them seen once. The receptor was derived from a woman in her thirties or forties who had recovered from COVID-19. V is TRBV27 and J is TRBJ2-5; tentatively, D is TRBD1 (6 bases). The sequenced material came from PBMCs or T cells enriched from blood (not recorded which). CDR3 DNA: TGTGCCAGCAGTTTAGGCAGGGGAATCGTAGAGACCCAGTACTTC. Amino acids: CASSLGRGIVETQYF.